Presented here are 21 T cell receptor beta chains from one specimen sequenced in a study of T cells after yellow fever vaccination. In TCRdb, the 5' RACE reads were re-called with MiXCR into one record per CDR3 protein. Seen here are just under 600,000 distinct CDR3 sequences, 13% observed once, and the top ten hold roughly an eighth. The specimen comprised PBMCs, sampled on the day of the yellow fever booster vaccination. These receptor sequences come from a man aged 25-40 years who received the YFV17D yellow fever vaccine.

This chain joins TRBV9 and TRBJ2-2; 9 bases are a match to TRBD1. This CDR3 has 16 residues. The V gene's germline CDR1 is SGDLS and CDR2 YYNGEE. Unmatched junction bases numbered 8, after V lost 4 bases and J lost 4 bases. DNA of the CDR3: TGTGCCAGCAGCCGTATTCCGGGACAGGGCACCGGGGAGCTGTTTTTT. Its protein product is CASSRIPGQGTGELFF. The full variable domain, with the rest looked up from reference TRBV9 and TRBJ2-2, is DSGVTQTPKHLITATGQRVTLRCSPRSGDLSVYWYQQSLDQGLQFLIQYYNGEERAKGNILERFSAQQFPDLHSELNLSSLELGDSALYFCASSRIPGQGTGELFFGEGSRLTVL.

The DNA for the CDR3 is TGTGCCAGTAGTATAGCAGGGACAGGGGCGAATGAGCAGTTCTTC. It is translated as CASSIAGTGANEQFF. The gene calls are TRBV19 and TRBJ2-1, with 10 positions matching TRBD1. The length of the CDR3 is 15 residues. Germline V gene lookup returns CDR1 LNHDA and CDR2 SQIVND (reference sequence). Germline trimming cut 1 base from V and 7 bases from J; bases unmatched to any gene: 4.

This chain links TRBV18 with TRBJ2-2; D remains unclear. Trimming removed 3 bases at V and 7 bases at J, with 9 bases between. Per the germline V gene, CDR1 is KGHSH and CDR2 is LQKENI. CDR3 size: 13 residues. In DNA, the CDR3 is TGTGCCAGCTCACCTGACACGGTCGGGGAGCTGTTTTTT. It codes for CASSPDTVGELFF.

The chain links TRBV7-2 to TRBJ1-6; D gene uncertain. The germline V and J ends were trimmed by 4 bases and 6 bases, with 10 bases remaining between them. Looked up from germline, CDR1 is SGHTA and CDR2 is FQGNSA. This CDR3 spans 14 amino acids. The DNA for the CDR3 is TGTGCCAGCAGCTGGAGGGAGGGTAATTCACCCCTCCACTTT. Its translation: CASSWREGNSPLHF.

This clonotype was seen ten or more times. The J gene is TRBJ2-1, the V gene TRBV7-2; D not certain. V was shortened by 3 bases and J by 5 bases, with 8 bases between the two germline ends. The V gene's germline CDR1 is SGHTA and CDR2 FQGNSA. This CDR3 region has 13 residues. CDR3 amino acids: CASSLANHNEQFF. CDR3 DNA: TGTGCCAGCAGCTTGGCCAATCACAATGAGCAGTTCTTC.

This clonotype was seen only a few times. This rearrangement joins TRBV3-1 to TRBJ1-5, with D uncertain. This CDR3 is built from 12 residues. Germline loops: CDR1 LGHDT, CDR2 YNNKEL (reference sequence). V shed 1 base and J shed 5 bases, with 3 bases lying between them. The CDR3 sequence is CASSQGDQPQHF. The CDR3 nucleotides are TGTGCCAGCAGCCAAGGGGATCAGCCCCAGCATTTT.

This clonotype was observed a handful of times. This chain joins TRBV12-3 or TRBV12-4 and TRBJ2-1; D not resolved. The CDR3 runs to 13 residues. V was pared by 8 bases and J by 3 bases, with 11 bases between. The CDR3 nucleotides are TGTGCCAGCGGTAGGGCGTACTACAATGAGCAGTTCTTC. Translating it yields CASGRAYYNEQFF.

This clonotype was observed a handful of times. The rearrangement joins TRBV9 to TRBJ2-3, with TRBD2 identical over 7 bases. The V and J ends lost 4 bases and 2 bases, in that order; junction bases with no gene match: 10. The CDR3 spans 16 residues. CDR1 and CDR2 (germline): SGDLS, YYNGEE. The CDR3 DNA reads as TGTGCCAGCAGCTCCCATCCGGGGGGATACACAGATACGCAGTATTTT. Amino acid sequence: CASSSHPGGYTDTQYF.

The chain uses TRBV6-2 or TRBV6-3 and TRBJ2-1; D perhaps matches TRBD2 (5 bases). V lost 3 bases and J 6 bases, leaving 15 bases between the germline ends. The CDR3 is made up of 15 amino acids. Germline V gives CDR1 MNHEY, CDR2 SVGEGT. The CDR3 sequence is CASSYSERHSNEQFF. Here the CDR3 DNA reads TGTGCCAGCAGTTATAGCGAGCGGCATAGCAATGAGCAGTTCTTC.

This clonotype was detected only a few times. CDR3 protein: CASSEGVDQPQHF. The CDR3 nucleotides are TGTGCCAGCAGTGAGGGGGTGGATCAGCCCCAGCATTTT. This chain uses TRBV6-1 with TRBJ1-5; D might be TRBD1 (5 bases). The V gene's germline CDR1 is MNHNS and CDR2 SASEGT. The CDR3 has 13 residues. Trimming took 3 bases from V and 5 from J, leaving 8 bases between them.

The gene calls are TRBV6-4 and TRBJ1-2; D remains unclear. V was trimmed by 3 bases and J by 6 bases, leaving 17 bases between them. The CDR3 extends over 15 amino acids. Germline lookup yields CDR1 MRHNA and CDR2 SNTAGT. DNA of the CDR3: TGTGCCAGCAGTGATTCAGTAGGCTCGGGGAATGGCTACACCTTC. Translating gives CASSDSVGSGNGYTF.

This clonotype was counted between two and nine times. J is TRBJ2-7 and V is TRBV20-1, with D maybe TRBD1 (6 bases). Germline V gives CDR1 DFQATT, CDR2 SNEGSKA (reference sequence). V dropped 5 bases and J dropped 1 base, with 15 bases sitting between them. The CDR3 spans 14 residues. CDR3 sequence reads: CSARGGQLSYEQYF. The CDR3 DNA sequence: TGCAGTGCTCGCGGTGGACAGCTATCCTACGAGCAGTACTTC.

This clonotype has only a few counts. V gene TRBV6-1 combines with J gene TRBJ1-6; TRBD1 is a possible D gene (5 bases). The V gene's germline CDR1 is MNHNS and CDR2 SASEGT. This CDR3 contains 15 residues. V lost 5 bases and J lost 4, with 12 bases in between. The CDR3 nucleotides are TGTGCCAGCAGTCAACGGGACGGATATAATTCACCCCTCCACTTT. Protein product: CASSQRDGYNSPLHF.

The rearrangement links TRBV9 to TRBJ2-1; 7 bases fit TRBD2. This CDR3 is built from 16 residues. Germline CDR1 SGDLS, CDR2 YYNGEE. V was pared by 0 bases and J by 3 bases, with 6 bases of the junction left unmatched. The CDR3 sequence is CASSVGLWDYYNEQFF. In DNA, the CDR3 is TGTGCCAGCAGCGTAGGTTTATGGGACTACTACAATGAGCAGTTCTTC.

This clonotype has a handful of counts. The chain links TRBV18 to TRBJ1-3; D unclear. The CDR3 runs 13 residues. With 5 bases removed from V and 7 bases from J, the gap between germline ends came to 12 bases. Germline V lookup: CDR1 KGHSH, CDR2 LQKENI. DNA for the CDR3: TGTGCCAGCTCAGAGTCCAAAGGGAACACCATATATTTT. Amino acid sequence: CASSESKGNTIYF.

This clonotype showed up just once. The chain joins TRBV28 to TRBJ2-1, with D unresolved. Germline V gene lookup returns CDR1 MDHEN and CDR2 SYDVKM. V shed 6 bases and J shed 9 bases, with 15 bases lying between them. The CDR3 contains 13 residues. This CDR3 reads CASRIPPSGEQFF. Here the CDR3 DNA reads TGTGCCAGCAGAATCCCCCCGTCAGGTGAGCAGTTCTTC.

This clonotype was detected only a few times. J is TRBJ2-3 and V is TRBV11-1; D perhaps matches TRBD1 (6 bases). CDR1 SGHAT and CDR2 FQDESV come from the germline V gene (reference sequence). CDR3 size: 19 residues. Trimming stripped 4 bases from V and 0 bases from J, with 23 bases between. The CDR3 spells CASSSIGTLQGASTDTQYF. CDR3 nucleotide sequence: TGTGCCAGCAGCTCGATAGGGACCTTACAGGGAGCGAGCACAGATACGCAGTATTTT.

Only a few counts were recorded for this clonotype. The CDR3 DNA is TGCAGTCTCAGCCGGGTGTACCAAGAGACCCAGTACTTC. It yields the protein CSLSRVYQETQYF. The J gene is TRBJ2-5, the V gene TRBV20-1; D unresolved. The germline gives CDR1 DFQATT, CDR2 SNEGSKA (reference sequence). The V gene lost 8 bases and the J gene lost 0 bases, with 13 bases spanning the gap. The CDR3 spans 13 residues.

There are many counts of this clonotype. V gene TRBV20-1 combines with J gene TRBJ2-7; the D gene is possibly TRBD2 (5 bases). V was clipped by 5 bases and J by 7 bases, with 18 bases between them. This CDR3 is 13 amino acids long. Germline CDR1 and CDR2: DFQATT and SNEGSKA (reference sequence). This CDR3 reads CSAPEGTLDEQYF. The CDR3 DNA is TGCAGTGCTCCCGAGGGAACCCTGGATGAGCAGTACTTC.

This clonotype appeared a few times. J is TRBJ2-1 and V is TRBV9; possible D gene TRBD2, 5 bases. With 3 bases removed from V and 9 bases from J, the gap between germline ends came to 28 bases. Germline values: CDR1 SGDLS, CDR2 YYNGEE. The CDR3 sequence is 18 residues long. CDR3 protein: CASSGDTRLAPVGREQFF. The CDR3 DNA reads TGTGCCAGCAGCGGAGACACCCGCCTAGCCCCGGTTGGTCGTGAGCAGTTCTTC.

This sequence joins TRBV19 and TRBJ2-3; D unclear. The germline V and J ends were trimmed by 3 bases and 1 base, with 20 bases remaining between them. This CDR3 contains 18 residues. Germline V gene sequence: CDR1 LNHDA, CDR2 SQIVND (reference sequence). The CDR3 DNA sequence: TGTGCCAGTAGTATTCCTGACGCGCAGGAGAGATGCACAGATACGCAGTATTTT. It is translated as CASSIPDAQERCTDTQYF.